This TCR beta chain was recorded in a study of liver allograft versus peripheral blood T cells. Study-wide context: Repertoires of T cell receptors in transplanted livers were compared with recipients' peripheral blood repertoires. General study points: Peripheral blood T cell receptor repertoires reportedly differed from those found within liver allografts.

The V gene's germline CDR1 is SGHDT and CDR2 YYEEEE. The CDR3 loop spans 15 amino acids. Trimming shortened V by 4 bases and J by 1 base, and 11 bases separated the two germline ends. One entry per CDR3 protein results from TCRdb running MiXCR on the reads. This table holds some 2,500 distinct CDR3 sequences, about 16% found once. By its share, this clonotype is medium-sized. Antigen specificity is unknown. The chain combines TRBV5-6 with TRBJ2-2, with D uncertain. This receptor was obtained from a human patient who had a liver transplant. Some T cells may be transferred from the graft donor. The CDR3 nucleotides are TGTGCCAGCAGCCCTCGGGCCAAGAACACCGGGGAGCTGTTTTTT. Translated, it gives CASSPRAKNTGELFF.